These 2 T cell receptor beta chains were all obtained from the same sample, sequenced in a study of chronic HIV infection and antiretroviral therapy. MiXCR, applied by TCRdb to the 5' RACE reads, yields one record per CDR3 protein. Here the sample spans approximately 47,000 distinct CDR3 sequences, under 20% being singletons. The sequenced sample was peripheral blood. These receptors were taken from an adult who had HIV and had not received antiretroviral therapy, or was an uninfected healthy control (not recorded which).

J is TRBJ1-1 and V is TRBV20-1; no firm D call. The germline V gene encodes CDR1 DFQATT and CDR2 SNEGSKA (reference sequence). The ends were cut back, 8 bases at V and 0 bases at J, with 13 bases in the middle. The CDR3 contains 13 residues. CDR3 DNA: TGCAGTTCCAAGGGTTCCATGAACACTGAAGCTTTCTTT. Amino acids: CSSKGSMNTEAFF.

This clonotype has just a few counts. This chain uses TRBV28 with TRBJ1-5, with D possibly TRBD1 on 5 matching bases. CDR3 length: 15 amino acids. CDR1 is MDHEN and CDR2 is SYDVKM in the germline V gene. V lost 8 bases and J lost 7, with 21 bases in between. The CDR3 reads CASHEVRGVGQPQHF. Written as DNA, the CDR3 is TGTGCCAGCCACGAGGTTAGGGGTGTGGGACAGCCCCAGCATTTT.